A single sample gave rise to the 6 T cell receptor beta chains below, sequenced in a study of control samples from healthy donors and cancer patients. Profiled with immunoSEQ multiplex PCR; TCRdb holds only in-frame clones, not every one. The table lists approximately 140,000 clones, under 95% of them singletons. The specimen was blood. Receptors were obtained from a man between 40 and 49 years old in good health.

CDR3 DNA sequence: TGCACCATCCTCAGGGGAACGGGGACTGAAGCTTTCTTT. Its protein product is CTILRGTGTEAFF. The chain has TRBV29-1 and TRBJ1-1, with TRBD1 as a possible D gene (6 bases). The CDR3 totals 13 residues. CDR1 and CDR2 (germline): SQVTM, ANQGSEA.

This clone came up once. This sequence joins TRBV27 and TRBJ2-7, with TRBD1 as a possible D gene (5 bases). V lost 3 bases and J 4 bases, leaving 10 bases between the germline ends. This CDR3 is built from 13 residues. CDR1 and CDR2 (germline): MNHEY, SMNVEV (reference sequence). CDR3 in DNA: TGTGCCAGCAGTTTGAAGGGGTTGTACGAGCAGTACTTC. Its protein product is CASSLKGLYEQYF.

The chain carries TRBV18 and TRBJ2-5; D is uncertain. Germline V CDR1 and CDR2: KGHSH, LQKENI. The germline V and J ends were trimmed by 3 bases and 0 bases, with 8 bases remaining between them. This CDR3 is built from 14 residues. The CDR3 protein is CASSPDGYQETQYF. The CDR3 DNA is TGTGCCAGCTCACCGGACGGGTACCAAGAGACCCAGTACTTC.

The chain couples TRBV25-1 to TRBJ2-3, with a weak D call TRBD2 (5 bases). V shed 8 bases and J shed 4 bases, with 16 bases lying between them. CDR1 is MGHDK, CDR2 SYGVNS, per germline. The CDR3 loop spans 14 amino acids. CDR3 loop: CASPGKPSADTQYF. CDR3 DNA: TGTGCCAGCCCCGGGAAACCTTCGGCAGATACGCAGTATTTT.

V gene TRBV19 combines with J gene TRBJ1-2; tentatively, D is TRBD1 (6 bases). Per the germline V gene, CDR1 is LNHDA and CDR2 is SQIVND (reference sequence). The V and J ends lost 4 bases and 4 bases respectively, with 13 bases between them. The CDR3 loop spans 14 amino acids. As DNA, the CDR3 is TGTGCCAGTAGTACCGGCCAGACAGGCTATGGCTACACCTTC. It codes for CASSTGQTGYGYTF.

The chain employs TRBV15 and TRBJ2-1; 8 bases line up with TRBD2. This CDR3 is 14 amino acids long. The J segment lost 6 bases and the V segment lost 1 base, leaving 2 bases of the junction unmatched. Germline-derived CDR1 and CDR2 are LNHNV and YYDKDF (reference sequence). The CDR3 is CATSRAGGGNEQFF. In DNA, the CDR3 is TGTGCCACCAGCAGAGCCGGGGGGGGCAATGAGCAGTTCTTC. Supplemented by reference TRBV15 and TRBJ2-1, the full variable domain reads DAMVIQNPRYQVTQFGKPVTLSCSQTLNHNVMYWYQQKSSQAPKLLFHYYDKDFNNEADTPDNFQSRRPNTSFCFLDIRSPGLGDTAMYLCATSRAGGGNEQFFGPGTRLTVL.